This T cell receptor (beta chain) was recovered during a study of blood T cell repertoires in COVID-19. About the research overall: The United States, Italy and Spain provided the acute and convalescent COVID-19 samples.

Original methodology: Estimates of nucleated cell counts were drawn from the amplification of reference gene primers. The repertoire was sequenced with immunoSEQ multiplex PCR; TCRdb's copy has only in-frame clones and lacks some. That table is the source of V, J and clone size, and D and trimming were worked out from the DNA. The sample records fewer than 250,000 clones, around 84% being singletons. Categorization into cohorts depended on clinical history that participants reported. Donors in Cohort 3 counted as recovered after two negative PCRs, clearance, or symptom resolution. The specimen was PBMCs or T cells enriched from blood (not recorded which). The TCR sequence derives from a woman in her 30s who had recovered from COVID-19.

CDR3 DNA sequence: TGTGCCAGCAGTACAGGGGCCCAGCCCCAGCATTTT. This sequence encodes CASSTGAQPQHF. The chain is built from TRBV5-6 and TRBJ1-5, with 7 bases aligning to TRBD1. The germline V gene has CDR1 SGHDT and CDR2 YYEEEE. The CDR3 covers 12 residues. V was pared by 5 bases and J by 7 bases, with 3 bases of the junction left unmatched.